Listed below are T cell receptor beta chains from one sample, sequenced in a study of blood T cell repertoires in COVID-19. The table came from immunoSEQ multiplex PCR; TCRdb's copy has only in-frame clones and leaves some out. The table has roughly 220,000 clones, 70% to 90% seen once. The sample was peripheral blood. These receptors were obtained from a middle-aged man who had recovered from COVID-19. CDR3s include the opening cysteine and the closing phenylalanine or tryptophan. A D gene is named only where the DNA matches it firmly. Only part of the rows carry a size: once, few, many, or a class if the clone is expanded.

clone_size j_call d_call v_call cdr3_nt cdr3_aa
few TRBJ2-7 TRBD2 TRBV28 TGTGCCAGCACCTTAGCGGGAGGGCCGCGGGGGGAGCAGTACTTC CASTLAGGPRGEQYF
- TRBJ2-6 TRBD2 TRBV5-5 TGTGCCAGCAGCTTCGGGACTAGCGGACCAAGCTCTGGGGCCAACGTCCTGACTTTC CASSFGTSGPSSGANVLTF
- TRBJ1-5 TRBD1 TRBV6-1 TGTGCCAGCAGTGTACCGGGACAGGGTTATAGCAATCAGCCCCAGCATTTT CASSVPGQGYSNQPQHF
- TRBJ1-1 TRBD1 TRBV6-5 TGTGCCAGCAGTCCTGAGACAGGGAAAACTGAAGCTTTCTTT CASSPETGKTEAFF
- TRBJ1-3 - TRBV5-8 TGTGCCAGCGAAAGAGGGGGTTCTGGAAACACCATATATTTT CASERGGSGNTIYF
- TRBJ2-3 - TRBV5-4 TGTGCCAGCAGCCCCCTCGCGGGCCGGGCCACAGATACGCAGTATTTT CASSPLAGRATDTQYF
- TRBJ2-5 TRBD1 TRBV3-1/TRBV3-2 TGTGCCAGCAGCCATAGGGGACAGGGCAGGGAGACCCAGTACTTC CASSHRGQGRETQYF
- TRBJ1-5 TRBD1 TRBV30 TGTGCCTGGGACAGGGAGCTCGGCAATCAGCCCCAGCATTTT CAWDRELGNQPQHF
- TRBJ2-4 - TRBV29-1 TGCAGCGTTAAAGACCCGGGCATTCAGTACTTC CSVKDPGIQYF
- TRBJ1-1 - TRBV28 TGTGCCAGCAGTTTCCGGTTGAACACTGAAGCTTTCTTT CASSFRLNTEAFF
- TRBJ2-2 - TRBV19 TGTGCCAGCAGAAACCAGGGGTTTAGCGGGGAGCTGTTTTTT CASRNQGFSGELFF
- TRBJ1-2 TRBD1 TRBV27 TGTGCCAGCAGTTGGACAGGGGGCACTCATGGCTACACCTTC CASSWTGGTHGYTF
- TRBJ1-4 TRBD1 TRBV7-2 TGTGCCAGCAGCTTCAACAGGGGTGAAAAACTGTTTTTT CASSFNRGEKLFF
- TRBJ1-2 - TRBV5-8 TGTGCCAGCAGGGGATGGGGGGTTAACTATGGCTACACCTTC CASRGWGVNYGYTF
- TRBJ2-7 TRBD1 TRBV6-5 TGTGCCAGCAGGATACAGGGGGCGGGGACTTACGAGCAGTACTTC CASRIQGAGTYEQYF
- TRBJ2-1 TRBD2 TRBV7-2 TGTGCCAGCAGCCTGGGACTAGCTCGGAATGAGCAGTTCTTC CASSLGLARNEQFF
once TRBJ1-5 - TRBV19 TGTGCCAGTAGTATCTCCAGTTTCAATCAGCCCCAGCATTTT CASSISSFNQPQHF
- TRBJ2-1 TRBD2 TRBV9 TGTGCCAGCAGCACTAAAAGCGGGAGAGATTACAATGAGCAGTTCTTC CASSTKSGRDYNEQFF
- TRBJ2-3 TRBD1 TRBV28 TGTGCCAGCAGTTTAGACAGGGGGCGCGTAGATACGCAGTATTTT CASSLDRGRVDTQYF
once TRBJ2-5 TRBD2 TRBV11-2 TGTGCCAGCAGCCCCGGGACTAGCGGTCCGGGGACCCAGTACTTC CASSPGTSGPGTQYF
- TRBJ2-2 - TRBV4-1 TGCGCCAGCAGCCAAGTTACAGGCACCGGGGAGCTGTTTTTT CASSQVTGTGELFF
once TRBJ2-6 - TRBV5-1 TGCGCCAGCAGCTTACTACAGGGATCCGGGGCCAACGTCCTGACTTTC CASSLLQGSGANVLTF
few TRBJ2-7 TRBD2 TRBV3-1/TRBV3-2 TGTGCCAGCAGCCAAGCCGGGACTACCTACGAGCAGTACTTC CASSQAGTTYEQYF
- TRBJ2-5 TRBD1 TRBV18 TGTGCCAGCTCCCCTGGACAGGGGGAGACCCAGTACTTC CASSPGQGETQYF
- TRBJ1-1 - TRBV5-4 TGTGCCAGCAGCTTGGAGGGAGGGAGAAGGTCGGCTTTCTTT CASSLEGGRRSAFF
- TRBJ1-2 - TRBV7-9 TGTGCCATTCCCGGCAGGGACTATGGCTACACCTTC CAIPGRDYGYTF
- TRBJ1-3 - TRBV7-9 TGTGCCAGCAGTCCCTCAGCGGGACCGATCTCTGGAAACACCATATATTTT CASSPSAGPISGNTIYF
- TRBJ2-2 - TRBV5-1 TGCGCCAGCAAGATCGAGGAATACACCGGGGAGCTGTTTTTT CASKIEEYTGELFF
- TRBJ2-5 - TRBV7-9 TGTGCCAGCAGCTCAGCCGGGACTTCGCAAGAGACCCAGTACTTC CASSSAGTSQETQYF
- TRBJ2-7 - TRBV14 TGTGCCAGCAGCCAAGAGATCGGAGACGAGCAGTACTTC CASSQEIGDEQYF
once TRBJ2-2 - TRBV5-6 TGTGCCAGCAGCTTGTACTCCGGGGAGCTGTTTTTT CASSLYSGELFF
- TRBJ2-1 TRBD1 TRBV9 TGTGCCAGCAGCGCCTCGGGACAGGGGAGGCACAATGAGCAGTTCTTC CASSASGQGRHNEQFF
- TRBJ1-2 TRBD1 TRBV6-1 TGTGCCAGCAGTGAACGACAGGGGGCGGATGGCTACACCTTC CASSERQGADGYTF